This T cell receptor beta chain was captured in a study of preoperative IRX-2 immunotherapy in early breast cancer. Treatment indicated: preoperative locoregional IRX-2 cytokine immunotherapy. Samples came from a phase Ib trial of preoperative locoregional IRX-2 cytokine immunotherapy. CDR1 and CDR2 (germline): SGHNT, YENEEA. V lost 5 bases, J lost 4 bases, and 17 bases lay in between. The CDR3 spans 15 residues. Only in-frame clones appear in the TCRdb table, and some are missing; sequencing was by immunoSEQ multiplex PCR. The sample records under 20,000 clones, around four fifths being singletons. The TCR sequence derives from a human donor with breast cancer. This chain uses TRBV11-3 with TRBJ1-1; tentative D call: TRBD1 (6 bases). This specimen consisted of lymph node tissue, obtained after IRX-2 immunotherapy. The DNA for the CDR3 is TGTGCCAGCAGCCTCCCCCAGGGGCCGGGCACTGAAGCTTTCTTT. Its protein product is CASSLPQGPGTEAFF.